This entry lists 15 T cell receptor beta chains sequenced from one sample in a study of Ad26.COV2.S vaccination and SARS-CoV-2 variants. Assay used: immunoSEQ multiplex PCR; TCRdb lists only in-frame clones, some missing. The profile shows 100,000 or so clones, 80% of them singletons. Here the sequenced sample was peripheral blood, taken after recovery from COVID-19. All receptors come from a human donor who had recovered from COVID-19.

The chain uses TRBV19 and TRBJ1-2; tentative D call: TRBD1 (5 bases). The CDR3 consists of 13 residues. Germline V gene data show CDR1 as LNHDA and CDR2 as SQIVND (reference sequence). Trimming took off 4 bases at V and 0 bases at J, with 6 bases between the two ends. In DNA, the CDR3 is TGTGCCAGTAGTAGACAGCCTAACTATGGCTACACCTTC. It translates to CASSRQPNYGYTF.

V is TRBV9 and J is TRBJ1-3; TRBD1 agrees at 7 bases. The ends lost 3 bases at V and 5 bases at J; junction bases unmatched: 8. CDR3 length: 15 residues. Germline assignment: CDR1 SGDLS and CDR2 YYNGEE. The CDR3 protein is CASSAGQVLRNTIYF. CDR3 DNA sequence: TGTGCCAGCAGCGCAGGACAGGTCCTGCGAAACACCATATATTTT.

V gene TRBV6-6 combines with J gene TRBJ1-1, with TRBD1 matching over 7 bases. Per germline, CDR1 MNHNY and CDR2 SVGAGI (reference sequence). J was trimmed by 1 base and V by 6 bases; bases with no gene match: 11. This CDR3 comprises 16 residues. CDR3 loop: CASSQPLGTENTEAFF. The CDR3 DNA is TGTGCCAGCAGCCAACCCCTCGGGACAGAGAACACTGAAGCTTTCTTT.

This clone was counted ten times or more. The chain recombines TRBV3-1 (or the pseudogene TRBV3-2) with TRBJ1-1, with D possibly matching TRBD1 (6 bases). This CDR3 region has 14 residues. V gave up 0 bases and J gave up 7 bases, with 12 bases separating them. Germline assignment: CDR1 LGHDT and CDR2 YNNKEL (reference sequence). The CDR3 here is CASSQDLGAGEAFF. The DNA for the CDR3 is TGTGCCAGCAGCCAAGATTTGGGGGCAGGTGAAGCTTTCTTT.

The chain employs TRBV6-4 and TRBJ2-3; D gene uncertain. Germline V gives CDR1 MRHNA, CDR2 SNTAGT. The V end was cut by 0 bases, the J end by 2 bases, with 6 bases between. CDR3 size: 14 residues. The CDR3 DNA sequence: TGTGCCAGCAGTGACTCGGGGTACACAGATACGCAGTATTTT. It yields the protein CASSDSGYTDTQYF.

V is TRBV28 and J is TRBJ1-3, with D perhaps matching TRBD1 (5 bases). Trimming cost V 8 bases and J 8 bases, with 10 bases left between them. The CDR3 contains 11 residues. Germline V gene sequence: CDR1 MDHEN, CDR2 SYDVKM. The CDR3 sequence is CASRGSDTIYF. The CDR3 DNA reads TGTGCCAGCCGGGGCAGTGACACCATATATTTT.

The genes are TRBV7-6 and TRBJ1-1; D is uncertain. V lost 5 bases and J 7 bases, leaving 14 bases between the germline ends. This CDR3 region has 13 residues. Germline V lookup: CDR1 SGHVS, CDR2 FNYEAQ. The CDR3 DNA follows: TGTGCCAGCAGCCATGGGGAGGAGGGTGAAGCTTTCTTT. Translation: CASSHGEEGEAFF.

The V and J genes are TRBV28 and TRBJ1-1, with D tentatively TRBD1 (5 bases). The V gene lost 5 bases and the J gene lost 6 bases, with 16 bases spanning the gap. This CDR3 is 14 amino acids long. Germline CDR1 reads MDHEN; CDR2 reads SYDVKM. Here the CDR3 DNA reads TGTGCCAGCAGTATTGTGGGGGGGAGGTCTGAAGCTTTCTTT. Protein sequence: CASSIVGGRSEAFF.

This clone turned up a few times. This chain links TRBV28 with TRBJ1-2; no clear D. Germline-derived CDR1 and CDR2 are MDHEN and SYDVKM. The CDR3 is made up of 14 amino acids. V lost 2 bases and J lost 6, with 13 bases in between. In DNA, the CDR3 is TGTGCCAGCAGTTTACGGTCCCCCCTACATGGCTACACCTTC. Its protein is CASSLRSPLHGYTF.

This chain uses TRBV7-3 with TRBJ1-2; TRBD1 is a possible D gene (5 bases). CDR3 length: 13 amino acids. Between the trimmed V and J ends, which lost 2 bases and 4 bases, there was a span of 8 bases. Germline-derived CDR1 and CDR2 are SGHTA and FQGTGA. In nucleotides, the CDR3 is TGTGCCAGCAGCTTAGGGGCAGCCTATGGCTACACCTTC. Amino acid sequence: CASSLGAAYGYTF. The full variable domain, completed using reference TRBV7-3 and TRBJ1-2, is GAGVSQTPSNKVTEKGKYVELRCDPISGHTALYWYRQSLGQGPEFLIYFQGTGAADDSGLPNDRFFAVRPEGSVSTLKIQRTERGDSAVYLCASSLGAAYGYTFGSGTRLTVV.

This clone occurred once. V and J are TRBV19 and TRBJ1-5; D may be TRBD1 (5 bases). The CDR3 has 16 residues. The germline CDR1 and CDR2 sequences are LNHDA and SQIVND (reference sequence). The V gene lost 7 bases and the J gene lost 5 bases, with 21 bases spanning the gap. CDR3 in amino acids: CASTARGVVLDQPQHF. As DNA, the CDR3 is TGTGCCAGTACCGCGAGAGGGGTTGTACTGGATCAGCCCCAGCATTTT.

The CDR3 region is CASSQGLQGPDTQYF. Here the CDR3 DNA reads TGCGCCAGCAGCCAAGGACTCCAGGGGCCAGATACGCAGTATTTT. The V call is TRBV4-3, the J call TRBJ2-3, with D perhaps TRBD1 (6 bases). CDR3 length: 15 amino acids. Germline V lookup: CDR1 LGHNA, CDR2 YSLEER. Trimming cost V 1 base and J 4 bases, with 12 bases left between them.

This clone showed up just a few times. The chain uses TRBV3-1 (or the pseudogene TRBV3-2) and TRBJ1-6; 9 bases agree with TRBD1. The CDR3 has 14 residues. Germline loops: CDR1 LGHDT, CDR2 YNNKEL (reference sequence). V gave up 3 bases and J gave up 11 bases; unmatched junction bases: 5. The CDR3 region is CASSQGQGSTPLHF. In DNA, the CDR3 is TGTGCCAGCAGCCAGGGACAGGGTTCGACACCCCTCCACTTT.

The chain combines TRBV7-9 with TRBJ2-2; D assignment may be TRBD1 or TRBD2 (5 bases each). V lost 5 bases and J 5 bases, leaving 12 bases between the germline ends. CDR3 size: 14 residues. Germline V gene lookup returns CDR1 SEHNR and CDR2 FQNEAQ (reference sequence). CDR3 nucleotide sequence: TGTGCCAGCAGCCCCATGGGGGTGACCGGGGAGCTGTTTTTT. Translated, it gives CASSPMGVTGELFF.

Notes on this clone: The junction differs from germline at one of its ends, possibly a read error. This sequence joins TRBV28 and TRBJ1-4; TRBD1 is a possible D gene (6 bases). This CDR3 has 13 residues. The germline CDR1 and CDR2 sequences are MDHEN and SYDVKM. CDR3 sequence: CASSLYREGKTVF. CDR3 DNA sequence: TGTGCCAGCAGTTTATACAGGGAGGGAAAAACTGTTTTT.